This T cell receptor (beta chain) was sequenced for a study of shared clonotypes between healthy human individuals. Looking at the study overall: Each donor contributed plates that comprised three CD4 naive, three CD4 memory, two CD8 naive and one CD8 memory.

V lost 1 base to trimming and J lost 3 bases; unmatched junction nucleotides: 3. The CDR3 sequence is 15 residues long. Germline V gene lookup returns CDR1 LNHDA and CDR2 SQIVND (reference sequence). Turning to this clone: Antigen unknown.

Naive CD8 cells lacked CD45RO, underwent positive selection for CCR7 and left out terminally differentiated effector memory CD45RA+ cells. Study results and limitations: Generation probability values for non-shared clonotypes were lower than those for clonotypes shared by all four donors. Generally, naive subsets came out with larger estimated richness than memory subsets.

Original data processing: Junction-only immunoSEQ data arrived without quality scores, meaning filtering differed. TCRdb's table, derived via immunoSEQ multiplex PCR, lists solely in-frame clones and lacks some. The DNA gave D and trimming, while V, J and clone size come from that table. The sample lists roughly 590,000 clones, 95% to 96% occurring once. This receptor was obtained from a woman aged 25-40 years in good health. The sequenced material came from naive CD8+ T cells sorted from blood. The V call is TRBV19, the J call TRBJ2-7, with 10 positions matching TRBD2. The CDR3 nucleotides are TGTGCCAGTAGTATAGGGACTAGCGGATACTACGAGCAGTACTTC. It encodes CASSIGTSGYYEQYF.